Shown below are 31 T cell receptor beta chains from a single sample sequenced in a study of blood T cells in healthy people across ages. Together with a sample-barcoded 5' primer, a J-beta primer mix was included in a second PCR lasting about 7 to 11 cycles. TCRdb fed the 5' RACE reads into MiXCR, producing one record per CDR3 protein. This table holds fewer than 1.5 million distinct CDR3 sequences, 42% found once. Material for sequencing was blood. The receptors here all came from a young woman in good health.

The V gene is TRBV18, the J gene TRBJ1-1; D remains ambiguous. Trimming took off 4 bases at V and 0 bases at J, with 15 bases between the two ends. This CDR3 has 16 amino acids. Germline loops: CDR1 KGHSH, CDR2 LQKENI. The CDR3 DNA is TGTGCCAGCTCACATCGTTGGCGGACCGTGAACACTGAAGCTTTCTTT. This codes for CASSHRWRTVNTEAFF.

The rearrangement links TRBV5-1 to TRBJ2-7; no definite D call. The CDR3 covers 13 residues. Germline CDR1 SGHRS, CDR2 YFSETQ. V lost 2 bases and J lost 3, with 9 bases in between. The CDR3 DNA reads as TGCGCCAGCAGCTTCTTTACTGACTACGAGCAGTACTTC. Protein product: CASSFFTDYEQYF.

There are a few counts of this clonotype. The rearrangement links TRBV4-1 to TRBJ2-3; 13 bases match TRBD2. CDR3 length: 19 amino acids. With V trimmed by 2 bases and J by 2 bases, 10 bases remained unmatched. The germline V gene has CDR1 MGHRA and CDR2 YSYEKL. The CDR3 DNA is TGCGCCAGCAGCCAAACAAGGGGACTAGCGGGGATATTCACAGATACGCAGTATTTT. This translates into CASSQTRGLAGIFTDTQYF.

Here the CDR3 reads CAWSVGQRGTGELFF. As DNA, the CDR3 is TGTGCCTGGAGTGTAGGTCAACGGGGCACCGGGGAGCTGTTTTTT. The chain links TRBV30 to TRBJ2-2, with a tentative D call TRBD2 (5 bases). CDR3 size: 15 residues. Germline values: CDR1 GTSNPN, CDR2 SVGIG (reference sequence). V lost 0 bases and J lost 4, with 12 bases in between.

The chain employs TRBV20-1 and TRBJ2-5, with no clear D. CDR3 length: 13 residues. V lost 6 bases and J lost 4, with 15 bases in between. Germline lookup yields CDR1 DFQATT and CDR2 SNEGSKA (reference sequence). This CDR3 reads CSAYTRKIETQYF. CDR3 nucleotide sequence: TGCAGTGCGTACACCCGTAAGATAGAGACCCAGTACTTC.

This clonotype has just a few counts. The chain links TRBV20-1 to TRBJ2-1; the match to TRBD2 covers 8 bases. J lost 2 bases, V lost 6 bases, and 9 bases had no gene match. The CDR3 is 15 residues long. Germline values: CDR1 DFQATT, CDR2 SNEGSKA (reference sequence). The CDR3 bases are TGCAGTGCCGCGTTAGCGGGGAGAGCCTACAATGAGCAGTTCTTC. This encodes CSAALAGRAYNEQFF.

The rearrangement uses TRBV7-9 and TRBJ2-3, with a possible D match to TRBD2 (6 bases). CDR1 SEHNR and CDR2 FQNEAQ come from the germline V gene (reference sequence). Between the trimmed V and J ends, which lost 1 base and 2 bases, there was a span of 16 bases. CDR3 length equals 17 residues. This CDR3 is CASSLVPEGSSTDTQYF. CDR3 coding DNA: TGTGCCAGCAGCTTAGTTCCGGAGGGCAGCTCCACAGATACGCAGTATTTT.

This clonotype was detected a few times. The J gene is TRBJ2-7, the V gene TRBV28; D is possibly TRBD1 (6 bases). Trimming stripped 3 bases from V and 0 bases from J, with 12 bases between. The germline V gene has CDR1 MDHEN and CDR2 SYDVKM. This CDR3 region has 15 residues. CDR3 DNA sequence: TGTGCCAGCAGTTTCGAGGACAGAGACTCCTACGAGCAGTACTTC. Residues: CASSFEDRDSYEQYF.

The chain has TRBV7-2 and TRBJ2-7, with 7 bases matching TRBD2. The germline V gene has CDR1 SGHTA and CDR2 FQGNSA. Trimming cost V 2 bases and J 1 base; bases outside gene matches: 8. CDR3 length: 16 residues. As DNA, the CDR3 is TGTGCCAGCAGCTTAAGGGGCGGGAGCGGTTCCTACGAGCAGTACTTC. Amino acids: CASSLRGGSGSYEQYF.

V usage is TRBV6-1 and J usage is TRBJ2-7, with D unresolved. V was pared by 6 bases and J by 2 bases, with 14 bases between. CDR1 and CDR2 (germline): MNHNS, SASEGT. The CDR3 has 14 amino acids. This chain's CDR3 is CASSPPAPTYEQYF. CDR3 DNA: TGTGCCAGCAGCCCCCCGGCACCAACCTACGAGCAGTACTTC.

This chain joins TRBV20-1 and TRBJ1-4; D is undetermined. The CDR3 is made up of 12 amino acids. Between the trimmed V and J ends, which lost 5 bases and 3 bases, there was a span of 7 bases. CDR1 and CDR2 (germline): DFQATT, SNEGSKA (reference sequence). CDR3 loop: CSARGANEKLFF. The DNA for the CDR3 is TGCAGTGCTCGGGGAGCTAATGAAAAACTGTTTTTT.

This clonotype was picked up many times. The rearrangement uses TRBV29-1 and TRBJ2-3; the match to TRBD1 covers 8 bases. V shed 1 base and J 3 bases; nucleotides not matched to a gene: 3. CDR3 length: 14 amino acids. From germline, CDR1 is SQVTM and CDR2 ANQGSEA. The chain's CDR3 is CSVEGGTGTDTQYF. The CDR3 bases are TGCAGCGTTGAAGGGGGGACAGGAACAGATACGCAGTATTTT.

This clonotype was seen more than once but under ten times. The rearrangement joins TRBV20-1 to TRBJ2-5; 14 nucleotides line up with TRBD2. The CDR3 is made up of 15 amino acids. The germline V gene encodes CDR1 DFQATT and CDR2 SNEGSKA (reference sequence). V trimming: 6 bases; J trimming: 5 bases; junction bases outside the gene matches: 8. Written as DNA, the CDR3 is TGCAGTGCCACCGGGACTAGCGGGAGTGCGGAGACCCAGTACTTC. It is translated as CSATGTSGSAETQYF.

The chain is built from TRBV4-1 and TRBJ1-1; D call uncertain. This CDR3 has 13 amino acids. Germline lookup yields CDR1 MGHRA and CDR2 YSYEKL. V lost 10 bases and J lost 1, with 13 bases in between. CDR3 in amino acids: CATTGKGNTEAFF. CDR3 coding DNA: TGCGCCACCACGGGTAAGGGGAACACTGAAGCTTTCTTT.

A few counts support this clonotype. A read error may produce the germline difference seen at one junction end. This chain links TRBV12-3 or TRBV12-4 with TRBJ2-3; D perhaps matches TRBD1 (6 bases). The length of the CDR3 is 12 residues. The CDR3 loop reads CASSLGGATQYF. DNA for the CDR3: TGTGCCAGCAGCTTAGGGGGAGCTACGCAGTATTTT.

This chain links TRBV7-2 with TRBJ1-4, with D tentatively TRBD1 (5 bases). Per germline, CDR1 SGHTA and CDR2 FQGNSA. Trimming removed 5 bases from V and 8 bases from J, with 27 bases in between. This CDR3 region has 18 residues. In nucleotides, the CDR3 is TGTGCCAGCAGCCTCGGGACGGGGAATGTCCTTTCGGCCGAAAAACTGTTTTTT. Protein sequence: CASSLGTGNVLSAEKLFF.

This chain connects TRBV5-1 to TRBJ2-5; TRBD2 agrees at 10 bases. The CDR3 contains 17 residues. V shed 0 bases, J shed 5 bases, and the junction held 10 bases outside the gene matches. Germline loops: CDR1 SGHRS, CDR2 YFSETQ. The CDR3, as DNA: TGCGCCAGCAGCTTGGGATCCACTAGCGGGACTGTGGAGACCCAGTACTTC. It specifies CASSLGSTSGTVETQYF. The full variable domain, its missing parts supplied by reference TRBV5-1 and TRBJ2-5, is KAGVTQTPRYLIKTRGQQVTLSCSPISGHRSVSWYQQTPGQGLQFLFEYFSETQRNKGNFPGRFSGRQFSNSRSEMNVSTLELGDSALYLCASSLGSTSGTVETQYFGPGTRLLVL.

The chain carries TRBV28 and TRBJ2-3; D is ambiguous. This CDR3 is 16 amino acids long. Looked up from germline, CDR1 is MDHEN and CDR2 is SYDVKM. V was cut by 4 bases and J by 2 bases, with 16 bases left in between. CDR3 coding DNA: TGTGCCAGCAGTTCTCCGTCGGGTTCTTACACAGATACGCAGTATTTT. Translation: CASSSPSGSYTDTQYF.

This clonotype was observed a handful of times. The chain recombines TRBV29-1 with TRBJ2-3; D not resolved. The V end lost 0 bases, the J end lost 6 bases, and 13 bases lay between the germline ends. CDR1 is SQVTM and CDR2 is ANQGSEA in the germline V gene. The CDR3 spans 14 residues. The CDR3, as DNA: TGCAGCGTTGAAGACAGAGCCCTAGAGGATACGCAGTATTTT. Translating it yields CSVEDRALEDTQYF.

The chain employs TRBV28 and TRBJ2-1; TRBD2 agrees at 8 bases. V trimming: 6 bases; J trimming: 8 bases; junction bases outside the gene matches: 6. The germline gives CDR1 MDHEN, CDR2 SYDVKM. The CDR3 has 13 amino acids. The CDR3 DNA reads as TGTGCCAGCAGGCCGGGGGGGCGAGATGAGCAGTTCTTC. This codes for CASRPGGRDEQFF.

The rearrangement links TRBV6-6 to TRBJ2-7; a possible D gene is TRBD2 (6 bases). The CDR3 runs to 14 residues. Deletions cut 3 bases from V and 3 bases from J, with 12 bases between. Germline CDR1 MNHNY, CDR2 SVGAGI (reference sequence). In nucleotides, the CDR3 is TGTGCCAGCAGTTATACGGCGGGAAGCTACGAGCAGTACTTC. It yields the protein CASSYTAGSYEQYF.

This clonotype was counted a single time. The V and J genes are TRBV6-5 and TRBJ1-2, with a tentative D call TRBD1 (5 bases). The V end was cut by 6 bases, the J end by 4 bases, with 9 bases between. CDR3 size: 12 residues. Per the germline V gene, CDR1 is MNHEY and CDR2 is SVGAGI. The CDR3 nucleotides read TGTGCCAGCAGACGTGGGACCTATGGCTACACCTTC. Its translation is CASRRGTYGYTF.

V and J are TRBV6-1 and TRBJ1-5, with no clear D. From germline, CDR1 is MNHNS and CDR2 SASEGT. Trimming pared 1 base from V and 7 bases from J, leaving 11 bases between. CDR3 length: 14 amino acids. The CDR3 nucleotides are TGTGCCAGCAGTGAAGAGGTAACTGGGCAGCCCCAGCATTTT. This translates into CASSEEVTGQPQHF.

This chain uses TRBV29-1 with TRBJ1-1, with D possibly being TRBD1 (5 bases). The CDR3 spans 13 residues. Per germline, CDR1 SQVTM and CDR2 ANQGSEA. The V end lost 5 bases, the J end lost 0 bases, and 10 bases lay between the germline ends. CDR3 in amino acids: CSVSGTLNTEAFF. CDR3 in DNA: TGCAGCGTTTCCGGGACTTTGAACACTGAAGCTTTCTTT.

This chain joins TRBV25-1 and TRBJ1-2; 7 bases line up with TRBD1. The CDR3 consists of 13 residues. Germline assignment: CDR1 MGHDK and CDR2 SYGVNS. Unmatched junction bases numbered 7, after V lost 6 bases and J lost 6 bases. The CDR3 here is CASSREGAHGYTF. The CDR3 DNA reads TGTGCCAGCAGCCGTGAGGGGGCCCATGGCTACACCTTC.

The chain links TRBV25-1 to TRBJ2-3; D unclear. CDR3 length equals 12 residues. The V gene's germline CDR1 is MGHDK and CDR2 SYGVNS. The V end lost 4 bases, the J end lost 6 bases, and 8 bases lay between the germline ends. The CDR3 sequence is CASSGNGDTQYF. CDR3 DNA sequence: TGTGCCAGCAGTGGCAATGGGGATACGCAGTATTTT.

The CDR3, as DNA: TGTGCCACCAATCGGAAACAGGGCGCTAACTATGGCTACACCTTC. Amino acids: CATNRKQGANYGYTF. V gene TRBV10-3 combines with J gene TRBJ1-2; a possible D gene is TRBD1 (6 bases). The V gene's germline CDR1 is ENHRY and CDR2 SYGVKD. The CDR3 runs 15 residues. Trimming pared 10 bases from V and 0 bases from J, leaving 18 bases between.

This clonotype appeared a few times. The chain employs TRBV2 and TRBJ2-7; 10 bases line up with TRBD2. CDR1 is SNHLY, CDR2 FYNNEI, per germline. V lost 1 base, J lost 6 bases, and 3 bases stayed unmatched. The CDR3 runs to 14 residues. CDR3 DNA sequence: TGTGCCAGCAGTGAAGAGGCTAGCGGGGGCGAGCAGTACTTC. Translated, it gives CASSEEASGGEQYF.

The CDR3 DNA reads TGTGCCAGCAGTTCACTCCCCCCCTACGAGCAGTACTTC. Residues: CASSSLPPYEQYF. This rearrangement joins TRBV6-5 to TRBJ2-7; no reliable D call. Trimming removed 4 bases at V and 2 bases at J, with 9 bases between. The CDR3 loop spans 13 amino acids. Germline V gene sequence: CDR1 MNHEY, CDR2 SVGAGI.

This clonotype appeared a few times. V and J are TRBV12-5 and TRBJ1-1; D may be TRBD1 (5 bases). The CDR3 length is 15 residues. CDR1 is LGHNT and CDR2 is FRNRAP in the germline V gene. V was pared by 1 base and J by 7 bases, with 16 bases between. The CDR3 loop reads CASGLGGPSNIEAFF. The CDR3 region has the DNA TGTGCTAGTGGTTTGGGGGGACCGTCGAATATTGAAGCTTTCTTT.

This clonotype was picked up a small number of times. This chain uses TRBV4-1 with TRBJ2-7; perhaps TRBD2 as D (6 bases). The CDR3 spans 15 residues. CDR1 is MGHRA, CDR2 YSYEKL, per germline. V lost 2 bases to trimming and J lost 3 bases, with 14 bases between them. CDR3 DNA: TGCGCCAGCAGCCAAACCACTAGCACGGGCTACGAGCAGTACTTC. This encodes CASSQTTSTGYEQYF.